This T cell receptor beta chain was found in a study of blood T cell repertoires in COVID-19 (dated by TCRdb to the early 2020s). Regarding the study in general: Samples from collaborators originated in the United States, Italy and Spain and spanned both the acute and convalescent phases of COVID-19. The material from the prospective study consisted of cDNA or gDNA derived from T cells, B-cell-depleted T cells, or PBMCs. Deeply sampled blood TCRbeta repertoires from subjects exposed to, actively infected with, or recovered from COVID-19 were included in the dataset. The repertoires were released in a freely available public database intended as a resource for research on the immune response to SARS-CoV-2. The samples were drawn from two sources: the first 160 participants of the ongoing ImmuneRACE study, and 1,254 subjects contributed by 6 global collaborators. A de-identified subject ID, COVID-19 status, age in years and sex were almost always included in the sample metadata. Where HLA class I and class II types were available, the types were taken from metadata supplied by the sample provider, not from assay-based typing. General findings and caveats noted by the study authors: How much clinical and demographic metadata was included differed by source and by participant, and the metadata was provided uncurated.

In regard to this clone: The clone's antigen remains unknown. It has no much larger one-base neighbor in the sample; base qualities were not kept.

The collaborating institutions used their own protocols to collect whole blood in K2EDTA tubes. For TCRbeta analysis, collaborator samples were shipped as frozen whole blood, as isolated PBMCs, or as DNA extracted from either sample type. TCRbeta CDR3 regions were amplified from genomic DNA using the immunoSEQ Assay, a bias-controlled multiplex PCR. From the authors' description of their analysis: The number of nucleated cells in each sample was estimated by amplification of reference gene primers within the assay. To quantify the absolute abundance of each unique TCRbeta CDR3 rearrangement, sequence reads were collapsed and filtered. For each sample, productive Simpson clonality was calculated by taking the square root of Simpson's diversity index across productive rearrangements. Sourced from immuneACCESS, this table was stored by TCRdb with only in-frame sequences that have V and J called. A share of the clones is absent; for the studies checked, an unresolved V gene accounts for under half, and the remainder has no known explanation. Clone size and V and J calls were adopted from that table, with D and trimming inferred from the DNA. For this sample there are under 200,000 clones; around 74% appear just once. The top ten hold 3% to 4.5% of the sample.

Sequenced input: peripheral blood. This sequence originates from a woman older than 75 with acute or convalescent COVID-19.

The nucleotides are TGTGCCAGCAGCCAAGAATGGCGGCAGAGCACAGATACGCAGTATTTT. Its protein is CASSQEWRQSTDTQYF. The chain is encoded by TRBV4-2 joined to TRBJ2-3, with the D gene not clear enough to name. CDR1 and CDR2 (LGHNA, YNFKEQ) derive from the germline V gene. There are 16 amino acids in the CDR3, from cysteine to phenylalanine inclusive. The retained sequence is limited to the CDR3, 48 bases, with the frame set at the first base. Trimming removed 0 bases from V and 0 bases from J, leaving 10 bases between the germline ends.